The 32 T cell receptor beta chains below were found in one sample sequenced in a study of blood T cell repertoires in COVID-19. The protocol was immunoSEQ multiplex PCR, while the TCRdb copy is restricted to in-frame clones and leaves out a portion. The profile covers some 110,000 clones, with around 80% appearing a single time and about 2.5% taken by the ten largest. The specimen was peripheral blood. These receptors were taken from a man aged 50 to 60 with acute or convalescent COVID-19.

The V and J genes are TRBV5-1 and TRBJ1-1, with a weak D call TRBD1 (5 bases). This CDR3 is 14 amino acids long. Germline values: CDR1 SGHRS, CDR2 YFSETQ. The V and J ends lost 2 bases and 3 bases respectively, with 11 bases between them. In nucleotides, the CDR3 is TGCGCCAGCAGCTTCTTACAGGTTGACACTGAAGCTTTCTTT. Translation gives CASSFLQVDTEAFF. The full variable domain, with the rest looked up from reference TRBV5-1 and TRBJ1-1, is KAGVTQTPRYLIKTRGQQVTLSCSPISGHRSVSWYQQTPGQGLQFLFEYFSETQRNKGNFPGRFSGRQFSNSRSEMNVSTLELGDSALYLCASSFLQVDTEAFFGQGTRLTVV.

This clone has a single count. V and J are TRBV13 and TRBJ2-5; possible D gene TRBD1, 6 bases. The CDR3 runs 14 residues. Trimming shortened V by 4 bases and J by 4 bases, and 13 bases separated the two germline ends. CDR1 is PRHDT, CDR2 FYEKMQ, per germline (reference sequence). The DNA of the CDR3 is TGTGCCAGCAGCTCCATATGGGACACAGAGACCCAGTACTTC. It is translated as CASSSIWDTETQYF. The full variable domain, in which reference TRBV13 and TRBJ2-5 provide the parts outside the CDR3, is AAGVIQSPRHLIKEKRETATLKCYPIPRHDTVYWYQQGPGQDPQFLISFYEKMQSDKGSIPDRFSAQQFSDYHSELNMSSLELGDSALYFCASSSIWDTETQYFGPGTRLLVL.

The rearrangement uses TRBV28 and TRBJ2-5; the match to TRBD2 covers 10 bases. V lost 4 bases, J lost 2 bases, and 10 bases stayed unmatched. Germline loops: CDR1 MDHEN, CDR2 SYDVKM. The CDR3 is made up of 17 amino acids. The CDR3 DNA reads as TGTGCCAGCAGTTCAACACCCAGGACTAGCGGACAAGAGACCCAGTACTTC. Encoded protein: CASSSTPRTSGQETQYF.

This chain joins TRBV10-1 and TRBJ1-1, with 7 bases fitting TRBD1. This CDR3 is 13 amino acids long. With V trimmed by 4 bases and J by 4 bases, 3 bases remained unmatched. In germline, CDR1 is WNHNN, CDR2 SYGVQD (reference sequence). This chain's CDR3 is CASSGQGGTEAFF. For the CDR3, the DNA is TGCGCCAGCAGTGGACAGGGCGGCACTGAAGCTTTCTTT.

The gene calls are TRBV6-5 and TRBJ1-1; the D gene is possibly TRBD1 (6 bases). Trimming removed 5 bases from V and 4 bases from J, with 17 bases in between. Germline lookup yields CDR1 MNHEY and CDR2 SVGAGI. CDR3 length: 15 residues. CDR3 in amino acids: CASSRGGQGGTEAFF. In nucleotides, the CDR3 is TGTGCCAGCAGTCGGGGGGGGCAAGGAGGCACTGAAGCTTTCTTT.

The chain has TRBV30 and TRBJ1-4, with a weak D call TRBD1 (5 bases). Germline V CDR1 and CDR2: GTSNPN, SVGIG (reference sequence). This CDR3 comprises 15 residues. V was trimmed by 0 bases and J by 3 bases, leaving 11 bases between them. The chain's CDR3 is CAWSVGGRSNEKLFF. The CDR3 nucleotides are TGTGCCTGGAGTGTCGGGGGACGTTCTAATGAAAAACTGTTTTTT.

The chain recombines TRBV12-3 or TRBV12-4 with TRBJ1-2; D remains ambiguous. The CDR3 spans 13 residues. V lost 3 bases to trimming and J lost 0 bases, with 5 bases between them. This chain's CDR3 is CASSFTANYGYTF. CDR3 coding DNA: TGTGCCAGCAGTTTCACAGCTAACTATGGCTACACCTTC.

This clone appeared a few times. V and J are TRBV19 and TRBJ2-1; TRBD1 matches 9 bases. The ends lost 1 base at V and 7 bases at J; junction bases unmatched: 20. The CDR3 is 20 residues long. The germline gives CDR1 LNHDA, CDR2 SQIVND (reference sequence). Here the CDR3 reads CASSIVRWGQGRFLGNEQFF. In DNA, the CDR3 is TGTGCCAGTAGTATAGTTCGTTGGGGACAGGGTCGTTTTTTGGGTAATGAGCAGTTCTTC.

This sequence joins TRBV6-5 and TRBJ2-7, with 10 bases fitting TRBD2. The junction had 8 bases not matched to a gene; V was cut back by 2 bases and J by 4 bases. CDR1 MNHEY and CDR2 SVGAGI come from the germline V gene. The CDR3 is made up of 16 amino acids. CDR3 amino acids: CASSYDYSGRAYEQYF. DNA for the CDR3: TGTGCCAGCAGTTACGACTACAGCGGGAGGGCGTACGAGCAGTACTTC.

There are a few counts of this clone. V and J are TRBV14 and TRBJ1-3; D gene ambiguous. Between the trimmed V and J ends, which lost 2 bases and 0 bases, there was a span of 5 bases. Germline-derived CDR1 and CDR2 are SGHDN and FVKESK. The CDR3 extends over 14 amino acids. The CDR3 loop is CASSQQYSGNTIYF. For the CDR3, the DNA is TGTGCCAGCAGCCAACAGTACTCTGGAAACACCATATATTTT.

This rearrangement joins TRBV4-1 to TRBJ1-5; 9 bases agree with TRBD1. The germline V gene has CDR1 MGHRA and CDR2 YSYEKL. V shed 3 bases, J shed 6 bases, and the junction held 6 bases outside the gene matches. There are 15 residues in the CDR3. Written as DNA, the CDR3 is TGCGCCAGCAGCCAGTGGGGACAGGGTAGTCAGCCCCAGCATTTT. Its translation is CASSQWGQGSQPQHF.

The rearrangement uses TRBV28 and TRBJ1-2; D is unresolved. CDR3 length: 13 residues. CDR1 is MDHEN, CDR2 SYDVKM, per germline. The V and J ends lost 3 bases and 6 bases respectively, with 11 bases between them. The CDR3 reads CASSLRRSDGYTF. In nucleotides, the CDR3 is TGTGCCAGCAGTTTGAGGCGGAGCGATGGCTACACCTTC.

The chain is built from TRBV5-5 and TRBJ1-2; D is possibly TRBD1 (5 bases). Deletions cut 4 bases from V and 4 bases from J, with 14 bases between. CDR1 and CDR2 (germline): SGHKS, YYEKEE (reference sequence). The CDR3 consists of 14 residues. CDR3 protein: CASSPSGRSYGYTF. In DNA form, the CDR3 reads TGTGCCAGCAGCCCTTCAGGGCGGTCCTATGGCTACACCTTC. Based on the CDR3 plus reference TRBV5-5 and TRBJ1-2, the full variable domain is DAGVTQSPTHLIKTRGQQVTLRCSPISGHKSVSWYQQVLGQGPQFIFQYYEKEERGRGNFPDRFSARQFPNYSSELNVNALLLGDSALYLCASSPSGRSYGYTFGSGTRLTVV.

V and J are TRBV7-6 and TRBJ1-1; 7 bases fit TRBD1. The trim removed 3 bases at V and 0 bases at J, leaving 1 base unmatched. CDR1 and CDR2 (germline): SGHVS, FNYEAQ. The CDR3 length is 14 residues. CDR3 DNA: TGTGCCAGCAGCTTCGGGACAGTGAACACTGAAGCTTTCTTT. Translated, it gives CASSFGTVNTEAFF.

Here the CDR3 reads CASSQTRDGGVNTGELFF. The CDR3, as DNA: TGTGCCAGCAGCCAAACCCGGGACGGGGGGGTAAACACCGGGGAGCTGTTTTTT. V and J are TRBV4-2 and TRBJ2-2, with 8 bases lining up with TRBD2. This CDR3 has 18 amino acids. The J segment lost 2 bases and the V segment lost 2 bases, leaving 10 bases of the junction unmatched. Germline CDR1 and CDR2: LGHNA and YNFKEQ.

This chain joins TRBV28 and TRBJ1-4; 7 nucleotides line up with TRBD1. J was trimmed by 7 bases and V by 4 bases; bases with no gene match: 6. Germline V gene lookup returns CDR1 MDHEN and CDR2 SYDVKM. This CDR3 has 14 amino acids. The CDR3 coding sequence is TGTGCCAGCAGTTCTAGGGGGCTCGGTGAAAAACTGTTTTTT. Translated: CASSSRGLGEKLFF.

V usage is TRBV6-2 or TRBV6-3 and J usage is TRBJ2-1; D is uncertain. The CDR3 has 12 amino acids. Per the germline V gene, CDR1 is MNHEY and CDR2 is SVGEGT. Trimming removed 5 bases from V and 4 bases from J, with 6 bases in between. The CDR3 loop reads CASSEIYNEQFF. The CDR3 DNA sequence: TGTGCCAGCAGTGAGATATACAATGAGCAGTTCTTC.

This clone was seen a few times. Here the CDR3 omits its conserved ending phenylalanine or tryptophan, so a read error is the likely source. No DNA is shown, since the ends of the CDR3 on it are uncertain; the CDR3 is the one TCRdb lists. This chain links TRBV7-6 with TRBJ2-4; the listed D gene, TRBD1, was not tested against the DNA. The V gene's germline CDR1 is SGHVS and CDR2 FNYEAQ. The length of the CDR3 is 10 amino acids, counting both ends. CDR3 loop: CASSKGQVPT.

The J gene is TRBJ1-1, the V gene TRBV10-3, with 7 bases aligning to TRBD1. Germline V gene data show CDR1 as ENHRY and CDR2 as SYGVKD. With 4 bases clipped from V and 1 base from J, the junction kept 6 bases outside the gene matches. The CDR3 covers 15 residues. CDR3 nucleotide sequence: TGTGCCATCAGTGGTTTGGCAGGGGGGAACACTGAAGCTTTCTTT. Translation gives CAISGLAGGNTEAFF.

This clone has just a few counts. The gene calls are TRBV24-1 and TRBJ2-3; 8 positions agree with TRBD2. The ends lost 4 bases at V and 2 bases at J; junction bases unmatched: 4. The CDR3 consists of 15 residues. The germline V gene encodes CDR1 KGHDR and CDR2 SFDVKD. As DNA, the CDR3 is TGTGCCACCAGTGAGGGCGGGGGGCCCACAGATACGCAGTATTTT. Amino acids: CATSEGGGPTDTQYF.

The V gene is TRBV9, the J gene TRBJ2-1, with TRBD2 matching over 8 bases. V gave up 0 bases and J gave up 12 bases; unmatched junction bases: 8. This CDR3 spans 14 amino acids. Germline CDR1 is SGDLS and CDR2 is YYNGEE. The CDR3 protein is CASSVAVAGWGQFF. The CDR3 DNA is TGTGCCAGCAGCGTAGCAGTAGCGGGATGGGGGCAGTTCTTC.

This chain links TRBV11-2 with TRBJ2-7, with TRBD1 matching 10 bases. Germline CDR1 SGHAT, CDR2 FQNNGV. This CDR3 is 16 amino acids long. V lost 2 bases to trimming and J lost 6 bases; unmatched junction nucleotides: 10. This chain's CDR3 is CASSLTTGGASSEQYF. CDR3 bases: TGTGCCAGCAGCTTAACGACAGGGGGCGCTTCGTCCGAGCAGTACTTC.

The count of this clone is one. This chain uses TRBV7-8 with TRBJ1-5, with a weak D call TRBD1 (5 bases). The CDR3 consists of 15 residues. Deletions cut 2 bases from V and 2 bases from J, with 10 bases between. Germline values: CDR1 SGHVS, CDR2 FQNEAQ. DNA for the CDR3: TGTGCCAGCAGCTTAAGACAGCGGGGCAATCAGCCCCAGCATTTT. This translates into CASSLRQRGNQPQHF.

This chain joins TRBV19 and TRBJ1-1; a weak D match, TRBD1 (5 bases). Trimming left V 7 bases short and J 4 bases short, with 10 bases between. Germline assignment: CDR1 LNHDA and CDR2 SQIVND (reference sequence). CDR3 length: 12 residues. CDR3: CASNMGGTEAFF. For the CDR3, the DNA is TGTGCCAGTAATATGGGGGGCACTGAAGCTTTCTTT.

This clone has more than one count but fewer than ten. The chain recombines TRBV28 with TRBJ1-1, with D hard to call. Trimming stripped 3 bases from V and 0 bases from J, with 11 bases between. The CDR3 sequence is 15 residues long. Germline V gene data show CDR1 as MDHEN and CDR2 as SYDVKM. The DNA of the CDR3 is TGTGCCAGCAGTTTTGGGGTGCGGGTGAACACTGAAGCTTTCTTT. This encodes CASSFGVRVNTEAFF.

The genes are TRBV4-1 and TRBJ1-1; TRBD1 matches 9 bases. The germline V gene has CDR1 MGHRA and CDR2 YSYEKL. The CDR3 sequence is 17 residues long. Germline trimming cut 3 bases from V and 3 bases from J; bases unmatched to any gene: 11. The CDR3 DNA reads as TGCGCCAGCAGCCAGCCCAGGACAGGGGAGTTTTACACTGAAGCTTTCTTT. Its translation: CASSQPRTGEFYTEAFF.

V and J are TRBV7-9 and TRBJ1-5; a possible D gene is TRBD1 (5 bases). Germline CDR1 and CDR2: SEHNR and FQNEAQ (reference sequence). CDR3 size: 13 residues. Trimming stripped 6 bases from V and 3 bases from J, with 9 bases between. The CDR3 reads CASSTGINQPQHF. The CDR3 DNA follows: TGTGCCAGCAGTACAGGTATCAATCAGCCCCAGCATTTT. Using reference TRBV7-9 and TRBJ1-5 for the parts outside the CDR3, the full variable domain is DTGVSQNPRHKITKRGQNVTFRCDPISEHNRLYWYRQTLGQGPEFLTYFQNEAQLEKSRLLSDRFSAERPKGSFSTLEIQRTEQGDSAMYLCASSTGINQPQHFGDGTRLSIL.

This chain uses TRBV12-3 or TRBV12-4 with TRBJ2-2; no definite D call. The CDR3 is 12 amino acids. The V and J ends lost 3 bases and 6 bases respectively, with 5 bases between them. DNA for the CDR3: TGTGCCAGCAGTTTTCAGGCCGGGGAGCTGTTTTTT. It translates to CASSFQAGELFF.

The genes are TRBV19 and TRBJ2-1; D might be TRBD2 (5 bases). The CDR3 contains 15 residues. V lost 4 bases, J lost 3 bases, and 13 bases lay in between. Germline CDR1 is LNHDA and CDR2 is SQIVND (reference sequence). CDR3 sequence (DNA): TGTGCCAGTAGTACCGGGCTAGCAGTCTACAATGAGCAGTTCTTC. As protein: CASSTGLAVYNEQFF.

V and J are TRBV7-9 and TRBJ2-7; 12 positions agree with TRBD1. The germline CDR1 and CDR2 sequences are SEHNR and FQNEAQ (reference sequence). This CDR3 comprises 15 residues. The junction had 6 bases not matched to a gene; V was cut back by 5 bases and J by 4 bases. For the CDR3, the DNA is TGTGCCAGCAGCCCATCGGGACAGGGGGCTTACGAGCAGTACTTC. Its translation is CASSPSGQGAYEQYF.

The rearrangement joins TRBV29-1 to TRBJ2-7, with D maybe TRBD1 (5 bases). The CDR3 has 13 residues. Germline-derived CDR1 and CDR2 are SQVTM and ANQGSEA. Trimming took off 5 bases at V and 0 bases at J, with 11 bases between the two ends. The CDR3 sequence: CSVRQMSSYEQYF. CDR3 in DNA: TGCAGCGTTAGACAGATGAGCTCCTACGAGCAGTACTTC.

The CDR3 nucleotides are TGTGCCAGCTGCGACCACGAAACTTCTCACAGAGAGCAGTTCTTC. Protein sequence: CASCDHETSHREQFF. This rearrangement joins TRBV28 to TRBJ2-1; D gene uncertain. CDR1 and CDR2 (germline): MDHEN, SYDVKM. The germline V and J ends were trimmed by 8 bases and 10 bases, with 24 bases remaining between them. CDR3 size: 15 residues.